Shown below are 7 T cell receptor beta chains from a single sample sequenced in a study of regulatory T cells in long-lasting Graves disease. The time point here: newly diagnosed GD, antithyroid drugs for less than 3 months. PBMCs were the source of the RNA used for TCR sequencing. Libraries of TCR beta came from iRepertoire HTBI primers plus Arm-PCR of CDR3 regions. TCRdb independently ran MiXCR on the multiplex PCR reads; one entry per CDR3 protein. The sample yields 450,000 to 600,000 distinct CDR3 sequences, under 20% seen once. These same records also appear under a second study, on T cells in Graves' hyperthyroidism and ophthalmopathy.

Sequencing used peripheral blood mononuclear cells (PBMCs), obtained at new diagnosis, from a patient treated with antithyroid drugs. The receptors originated from a man between 35 and 55 years old with Graves disease.

The sample holds many counts of this clonotype. V and J are TRBV7-2 and TRBJ2-5; 8 bases match TRBD2. V trimming: 1 base; J trimming: 2 bases; junction bases outside the gene matches: 6. Germline CDR1 reads SGHTA; CDR2 reads FQGNSA. The CDR3 spans 16 residues. The DNA for the CDR3 is TGTGCCAGCAGCTTAGGCTCCTTAGCGGGACAAGAGACCCAGTACTTC. As protein: CASSLGSLAGQETQYF.

Many counts were recorded for this clonotype. V gene TRBV11-2 combines with J gene TRBJ2-7; D is ambiguous. The V gene lost 5 bases and the J gene lost 5 bases, with 10 bases spanning the gap. CDR1 and CDR2 (germline): SGHAT, FQNNGV. The CDR3 is 12 amino acids. CDR3 residues: CASSHNRHEQYF. CDR3 sequence (DNA): TGTGCCAGCAGCCACAATCGCCACGAGCAGTACTTC.

The chain joins TRBV4-2 to TRBJ1-6; D uncertain. The germline V and J ends were trimmed by 9 bases and 0 bases, with 12 bases remaining between them. The V gene's germline CDR1 is LGHNA and CDR2 YNFKEQ. The CDR3 has 15 residues. Here the CDR3 reads CARQERGSYNSPLHF. CDR3 nucleotide sequence: TGTGCCAGGCAGGAGCGGGGCTCCTATAATTCACCCCTCCACTTT.

The sample holds many counts of this clonotype. The chain has TRBV20-1 and TRBJ2-7; D unresolved. Germline V gene data show CDR1 as DFQATT and CDR2 as SNEGSKA (reference sequence). CDR3 length: 12 amino acids. V shed 4 bases and J shed 5 bases, with 12 bases lying between them. CDR3 loop: CSATILRDEQYF. The CDR3 coding sequence is TGCAGTGCTACAATCCTAAGGGACGAGCAGTACTTC.

This clonotype was seen ten or more times. The chain recombines TRBV11-2 with TRBJ2-3; 7 nucleotides align to TRBD2. From germline, CDR1 is SGHAT and CDR2 FQNNGV. Losses at the gene ends were 5 bases for V and 4 bases for J; bases not matched to a gene: 12. The CDR3 has 16 amino acids. CDR3 coding DNA: TGTGCCAGCAGCCCCGAGGGCCGGGAGGAGGCAGATACGCAGTATTTT. It yields the protein CASSPEGREEADTQYF.

In its sample, this clonotype was seen a few times. The CDR3 coding sequence is TGTGCCAGCAGCCCGCGGACTAGCGGGGAGCTGTTTTTT. Translating gives CASSPRTSGELFF. V gene TRBV9 combines with J gene TRBJ2-2, with TRBD2 matching 7 bases. There are 13 residues in the CDR3. In germline, CDR1 is SGDLS, CDR2 YYNGEE. V dropped 4 bases and J dropped 7; count of bases not matched to a gene: 4.

The CDR3 sequence is CASSLWGGINYEQYF. The CDR3 coding sequence is TGTGCCAGCAGTTTGTGGGGCGGGATTAACTACGAGCAGTACTTC. V and J are TRBV28 and TRBJ2-7, with D perhaps TRBD2 (6 bases). CDR3 length: 15 amino acids. Germline V gene data show CDR1 as MDHEN and CDR2 as SYDVKM. V shed 3 bases and J shed 3 bases, with 15 bases lying between them.